The present T cell receptor beta chain was sequenced within a study of shared clonotypes between healthy human individuals. V gave up 5 bases and J gave up 3 bases, with 13 bases separating them. The CDR3 is 14 residues long. The germline V gene encodes CDR1 LNHDA and CDR2 SQIVND (reference sequence). Overall study results and limits: Memory subsets generally showed smaller estimated richness than naive subsets did. In several donors, about 5% of naive CD4 clonotypes appeared in common. Depth of sequencing was expected to influence donor clonotype sharing.

Some clones are missing from TCRdb's copy, which holds only in-frame ones; the method was immunoSEQ multiplex PCR. The repertoire holds some 2.1 million clones, with about 95% as singletons. A note on this clone: The antigen is not known.

Donors were healthy HIV-negative adults without recent acute infections or vaccinations. The V call is TRBV19, the J call TRBJ1-2; possibly TRBD1 for D (6 bases). Sequencing used naive CD4+ T cells sorted from blood. Regarding subset: CD45RA+ positively selected. The sequence derives from a man between 18 and 29 years old in good health. The CDR3 bases are TGTGCCAGTAGTGGAATAGGGGGGTACTATGGCTACACCTTC. Translating it yields CASSGIGGYYGYTF.